This record concerns one T cell receptor beta chain sequence. Its specificity is unknown. Frozen PBMC stocks contributed 2 to 2.5 micrograms of genomic DNA to the TCR beta libraries. Germline V gives CDR1 MNHEY, CDR2 SVGAGI. The CDR3 is made up of 16 amino acids. The germline V and J ends were trimmed by 0 bases and 5 bases, with 16 bases remaining between them. These data originate in a study of cytotoxic CD8 clonotypes in ibrutinib-treated CLL. General study results and limits: Baseline clonality exceeded age-matched healthy donors and tracked circulating CD8+ T-cell counts.

Here immunoSEQ multiplex PCR was the method, and the copy in TCRdb shows in-frame clones only, minus some. In the table there are about 70,000 clones, about nine tenths of which are singletons. The material was PBMCs, obtained after 12 months of ibrutinib treatment. This TCR was recovered from a human donor with chronic lymphocytic leukemia. The rearrangement uses TRBV6-5 and TRBJ1-2; a possible D gene is TRBD1 (5 bases). The CDR3 DNA follows: TGTGCCAGCAGTTACTCTACGCCGGGGGTTGGGTATGGCTACACCTTC. As protein: CASSYSTPGVGYGYTF.